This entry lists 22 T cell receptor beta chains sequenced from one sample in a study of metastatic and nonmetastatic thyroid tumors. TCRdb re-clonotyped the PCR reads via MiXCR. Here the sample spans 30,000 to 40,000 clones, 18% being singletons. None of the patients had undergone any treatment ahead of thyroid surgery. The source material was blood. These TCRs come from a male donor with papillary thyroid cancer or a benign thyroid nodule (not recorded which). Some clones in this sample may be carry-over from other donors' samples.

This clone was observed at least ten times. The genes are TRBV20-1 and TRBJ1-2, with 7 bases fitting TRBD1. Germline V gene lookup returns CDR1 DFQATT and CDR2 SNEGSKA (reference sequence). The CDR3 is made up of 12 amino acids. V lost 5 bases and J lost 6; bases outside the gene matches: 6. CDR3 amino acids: CSASPGGHGYTF. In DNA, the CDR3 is TGCAGTGCTTCTCCAGGGGGGCATGGCTACACCTTC.

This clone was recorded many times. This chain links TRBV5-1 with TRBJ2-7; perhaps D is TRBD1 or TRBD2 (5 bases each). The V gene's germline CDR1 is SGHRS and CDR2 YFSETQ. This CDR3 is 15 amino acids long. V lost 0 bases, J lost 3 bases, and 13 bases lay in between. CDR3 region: CASSLAGTQVYEQYF. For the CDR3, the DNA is TGCGCCAGCAGCTTGGCCGGGACCCAGGTCTACGAGCAGTACTTC. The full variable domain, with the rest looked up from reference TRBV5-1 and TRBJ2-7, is KAGVTQTPRYLIKTRGQQVTLSCSPISGHRSVSWYQQTPGQGLQFLFEYFSETQRNKGNFPGRFSGRQFSNSRSEMNVSTLELGDSALYLCASSLAGTQVYEQYFGPGTRLTVT.

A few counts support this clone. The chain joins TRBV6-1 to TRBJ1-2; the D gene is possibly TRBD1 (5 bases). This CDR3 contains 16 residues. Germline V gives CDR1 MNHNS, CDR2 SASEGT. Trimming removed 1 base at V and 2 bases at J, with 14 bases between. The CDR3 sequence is CASSEGVGALNYGYTF. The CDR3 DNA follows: TGTGCCAGCAGTGAAGGCGTAGGGGCCCTGAACTATGGCTACACCTTC.

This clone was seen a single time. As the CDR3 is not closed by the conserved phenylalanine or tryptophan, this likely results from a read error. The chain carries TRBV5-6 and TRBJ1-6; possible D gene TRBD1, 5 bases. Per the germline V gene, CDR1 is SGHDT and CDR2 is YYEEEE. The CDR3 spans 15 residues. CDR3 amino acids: CAISWGPTGKSPLHL. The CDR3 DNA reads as TGTGCCATCAGCTGGGGACCTACGGGGAAATCACCCCTCCACTTG.

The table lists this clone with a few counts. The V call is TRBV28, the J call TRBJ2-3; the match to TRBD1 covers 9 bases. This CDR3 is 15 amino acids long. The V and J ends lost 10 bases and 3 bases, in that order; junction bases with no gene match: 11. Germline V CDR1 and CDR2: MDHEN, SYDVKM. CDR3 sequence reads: CANRGQGMCTDTQYF. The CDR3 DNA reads TGTGCCAACAGGGGACAGGGTATGTGTACAGATACGCAGTATTTT.

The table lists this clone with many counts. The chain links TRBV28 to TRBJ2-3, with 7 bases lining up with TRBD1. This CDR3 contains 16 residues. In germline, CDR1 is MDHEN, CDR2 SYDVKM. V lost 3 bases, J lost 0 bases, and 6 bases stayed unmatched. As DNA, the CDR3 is TGTGCCAGCAGTTTCACAGGGGCCGTTAGCACAGATACGCAGTATTTT. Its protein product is CASSFTGAVSTDTQYF.

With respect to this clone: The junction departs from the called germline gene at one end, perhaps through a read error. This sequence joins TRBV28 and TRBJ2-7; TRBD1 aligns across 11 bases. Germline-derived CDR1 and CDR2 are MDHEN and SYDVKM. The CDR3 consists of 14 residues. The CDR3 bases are TGTGTCAGCAGTTCCGGACAGGGGGCCGACGAGCAGTACTTC. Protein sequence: CVSSSGQGADEQYF.

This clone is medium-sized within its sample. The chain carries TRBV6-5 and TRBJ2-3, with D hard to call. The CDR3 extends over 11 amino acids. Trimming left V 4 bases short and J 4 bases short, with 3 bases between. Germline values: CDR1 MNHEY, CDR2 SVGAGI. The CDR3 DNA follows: TGTGCCAGCAGTTTCTCAGATACGCAGTATTTT. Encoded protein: CASSFSDTQYF.

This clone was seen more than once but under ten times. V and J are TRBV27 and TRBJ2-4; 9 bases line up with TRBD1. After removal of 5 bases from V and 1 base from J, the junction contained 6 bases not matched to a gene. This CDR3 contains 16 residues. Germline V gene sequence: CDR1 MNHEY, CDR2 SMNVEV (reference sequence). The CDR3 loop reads CASSRDRVLAKNIQYF. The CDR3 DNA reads TGTGCCAGCAGTCGGGACAGGGTACTCGCCAAAAACATTCAGTACTTC.

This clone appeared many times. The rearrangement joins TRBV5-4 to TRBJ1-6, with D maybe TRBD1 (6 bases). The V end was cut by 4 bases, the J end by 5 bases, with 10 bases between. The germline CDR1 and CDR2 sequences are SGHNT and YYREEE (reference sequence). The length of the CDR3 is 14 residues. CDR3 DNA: TGTGCCAGCAGCGGAGAGGGGGATAATTCACCCCTCCACTTT. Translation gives CASSGEGDNSPLHF.

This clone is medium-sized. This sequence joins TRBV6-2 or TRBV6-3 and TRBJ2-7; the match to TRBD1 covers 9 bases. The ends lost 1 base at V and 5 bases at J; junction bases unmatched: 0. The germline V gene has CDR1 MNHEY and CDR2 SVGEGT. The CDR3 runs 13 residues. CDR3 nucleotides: TGTGCCAGCAGTTACTGGACAGGGGACGAGCAGTACTTC. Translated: CASSYWTGDEQYF.

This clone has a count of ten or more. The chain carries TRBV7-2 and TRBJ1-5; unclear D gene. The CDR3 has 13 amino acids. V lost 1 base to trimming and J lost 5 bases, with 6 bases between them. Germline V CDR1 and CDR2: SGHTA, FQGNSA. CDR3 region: CASSLVEYQPQHF. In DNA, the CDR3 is TGTGCCAGCAGCTTAGTGGAATATCAGCCCCAGCATTTT.

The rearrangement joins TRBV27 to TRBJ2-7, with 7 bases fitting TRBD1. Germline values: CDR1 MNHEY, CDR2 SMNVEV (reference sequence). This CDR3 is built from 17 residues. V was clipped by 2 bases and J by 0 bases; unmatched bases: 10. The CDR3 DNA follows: TGTGCCAGCAGTTTACGCGGACAGGACATTATCTCCTACGAGCAGTACTTC. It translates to CASSLRGQDIISYEQYF.

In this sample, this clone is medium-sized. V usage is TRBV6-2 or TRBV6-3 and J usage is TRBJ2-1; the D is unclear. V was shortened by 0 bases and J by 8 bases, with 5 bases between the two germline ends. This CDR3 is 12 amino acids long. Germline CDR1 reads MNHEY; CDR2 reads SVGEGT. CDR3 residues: CASSYSIDEQFF. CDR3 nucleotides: TGTGCCAGCAGTTACTCGATTGATGAGCAGTTCTTC.

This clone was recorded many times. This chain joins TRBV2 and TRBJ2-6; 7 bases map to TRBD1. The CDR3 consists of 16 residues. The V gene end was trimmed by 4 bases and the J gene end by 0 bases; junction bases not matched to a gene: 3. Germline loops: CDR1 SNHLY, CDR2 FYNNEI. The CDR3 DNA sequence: TGTGCCAGCAGTGTGGGACAGCACTCTGGGGCCAACGTCCTGACTTTC. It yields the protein CASSVGQHSGANVLTF.

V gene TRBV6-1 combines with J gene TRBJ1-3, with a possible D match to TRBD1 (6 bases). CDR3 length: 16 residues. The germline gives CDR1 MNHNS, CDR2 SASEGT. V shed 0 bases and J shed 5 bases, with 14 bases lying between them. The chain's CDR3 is CASSEALRGERNTIYF. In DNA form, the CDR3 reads TGTGCCAGCAGTGAAGCGCTGAGGGGGGAAAGAAACACCATATATTTT.

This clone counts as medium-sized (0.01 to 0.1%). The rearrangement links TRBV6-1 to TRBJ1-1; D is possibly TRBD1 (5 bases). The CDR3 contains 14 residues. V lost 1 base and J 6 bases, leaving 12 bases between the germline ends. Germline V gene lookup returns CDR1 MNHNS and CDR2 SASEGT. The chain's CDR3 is CASSEGRDLAEAFF. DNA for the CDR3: TGTGCCAGCAGTGAAGGTCGGGACTTAGCTGAAGCTTTCTTT.

The CDR3 DNA reads as TGTGCCAGTAGTATCAACAACAGGGGGAGGAATGGCTACACCTTC. Encoded protein: CASSINNRGRNGYTF. The rearrangement links TRBV19 to TRBJ1-2, with TRBD1 matching 8 bases. V lost 3 bases, J lost 6 bases, and 9 bases stayed unmatched. Germline-derived CDR1 and CDR2 are LNHDA and SQIVND (reference sequence). CDR3 length: 15 residues.

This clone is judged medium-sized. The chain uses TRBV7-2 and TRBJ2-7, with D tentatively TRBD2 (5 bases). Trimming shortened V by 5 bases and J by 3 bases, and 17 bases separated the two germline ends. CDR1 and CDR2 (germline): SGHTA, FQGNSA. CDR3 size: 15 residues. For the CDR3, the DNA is TGTGCCAGCAGCCTAACTGCGGGTAAATTCTACGAGCAGTACTTC. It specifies CASSLTAGKFYEQYF. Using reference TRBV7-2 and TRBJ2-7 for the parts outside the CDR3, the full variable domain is GAGVSQSPSNKVTEKGKDVELRCDPISGHTALYWYRQSLGQGLEFLIYFQGNSAPDKSGLPSDRFSAERTGGSVSTLTIQRTQQEDSAVYLCASSLTAGKFYEQYFGPGTRLTVT.

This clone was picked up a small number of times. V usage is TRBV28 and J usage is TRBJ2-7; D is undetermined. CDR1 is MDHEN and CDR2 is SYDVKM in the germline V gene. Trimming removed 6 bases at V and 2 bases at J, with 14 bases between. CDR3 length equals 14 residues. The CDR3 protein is CASRPCAFPYEQYF. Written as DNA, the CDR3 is TGTGCCAGCAGACCCTGTGCATTTCCCTACGAGCAGTACTTC.

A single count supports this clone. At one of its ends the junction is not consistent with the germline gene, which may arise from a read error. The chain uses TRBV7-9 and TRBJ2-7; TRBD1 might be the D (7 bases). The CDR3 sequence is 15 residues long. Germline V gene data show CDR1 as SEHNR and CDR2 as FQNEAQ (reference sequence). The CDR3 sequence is CDSSLGGTAVYEQYF. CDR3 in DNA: TGTGACAGCAGCTTAGGAGGGACAGCGGTTTACGAGCAGTACTTC.

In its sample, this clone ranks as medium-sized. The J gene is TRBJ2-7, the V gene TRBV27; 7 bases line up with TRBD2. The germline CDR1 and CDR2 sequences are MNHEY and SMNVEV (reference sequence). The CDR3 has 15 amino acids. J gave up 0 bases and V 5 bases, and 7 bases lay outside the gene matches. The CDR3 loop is CASSLRGTTSYEQYF. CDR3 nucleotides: TGTGCCAGCAGTCTCCGGGGGACTACCTCCTACGAGCAGTACTTC.